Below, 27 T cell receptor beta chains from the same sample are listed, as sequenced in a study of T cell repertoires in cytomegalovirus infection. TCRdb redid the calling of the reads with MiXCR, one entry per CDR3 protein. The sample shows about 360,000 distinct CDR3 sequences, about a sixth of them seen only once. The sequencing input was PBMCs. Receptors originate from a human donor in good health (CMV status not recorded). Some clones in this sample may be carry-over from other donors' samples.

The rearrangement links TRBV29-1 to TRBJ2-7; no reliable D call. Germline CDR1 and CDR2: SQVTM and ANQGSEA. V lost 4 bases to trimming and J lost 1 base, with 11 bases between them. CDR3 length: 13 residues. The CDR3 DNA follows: TGCAGCGTTGTCAGGTCCACTTCCTACGAGCAGTACTTC. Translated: CSVVRSTSYEQYF.

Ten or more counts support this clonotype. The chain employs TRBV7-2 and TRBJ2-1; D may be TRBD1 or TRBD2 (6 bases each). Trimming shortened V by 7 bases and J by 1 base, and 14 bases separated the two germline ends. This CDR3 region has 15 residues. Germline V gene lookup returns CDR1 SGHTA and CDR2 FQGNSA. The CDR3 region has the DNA TGTGCCAGCACCCCGGGGGCGGCTTCCTACAATGAGCAGTTCTTC. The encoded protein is CASTPGAASYNEQFF.

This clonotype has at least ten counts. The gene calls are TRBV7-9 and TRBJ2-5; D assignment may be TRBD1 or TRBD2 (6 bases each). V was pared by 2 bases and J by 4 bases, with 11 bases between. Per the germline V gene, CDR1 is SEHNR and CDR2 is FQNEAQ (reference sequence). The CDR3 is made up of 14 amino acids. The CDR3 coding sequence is TGTGCCAGCAGCTTACGAGGGGGAGGAGAGACCCAGTACTTC. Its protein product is CASSLRGGGETQYF.

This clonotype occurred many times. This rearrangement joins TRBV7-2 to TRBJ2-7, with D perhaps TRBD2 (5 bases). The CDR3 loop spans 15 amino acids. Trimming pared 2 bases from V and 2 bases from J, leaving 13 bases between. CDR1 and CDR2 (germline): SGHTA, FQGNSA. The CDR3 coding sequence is TGTGCCAGCAGCTTATTACCTGACTACCCCTACGAGCAGTACTTC. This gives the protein CASSLLPDYPYEQYF.

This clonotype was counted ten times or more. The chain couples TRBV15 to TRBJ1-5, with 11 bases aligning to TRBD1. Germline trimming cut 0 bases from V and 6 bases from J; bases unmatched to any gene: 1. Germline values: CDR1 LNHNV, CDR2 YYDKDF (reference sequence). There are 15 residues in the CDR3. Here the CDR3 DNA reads TGTGCCACCAGCAGAGAGGGACAGGGGGTTCAGCCCCAGCATTTT. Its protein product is CATSREGQGVQPQHF.

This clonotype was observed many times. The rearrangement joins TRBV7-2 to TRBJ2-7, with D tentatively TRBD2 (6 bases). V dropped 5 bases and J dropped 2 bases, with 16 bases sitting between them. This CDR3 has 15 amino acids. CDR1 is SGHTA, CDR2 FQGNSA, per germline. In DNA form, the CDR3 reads TGTGCCAGCAGCGCCAACCGAGGAGGGACCTACGAGCAGTACTTC. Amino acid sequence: CASSANRGGTYEQYF.

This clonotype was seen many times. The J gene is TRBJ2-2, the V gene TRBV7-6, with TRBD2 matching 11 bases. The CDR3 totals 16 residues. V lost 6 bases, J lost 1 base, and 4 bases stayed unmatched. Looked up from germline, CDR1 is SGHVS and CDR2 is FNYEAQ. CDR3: CASSRGLAENTGELFF. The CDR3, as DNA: TGTGCCAGCAGTAGGGGACTAGCGGAGAACACCGGGGAGCTGTTTTTT.

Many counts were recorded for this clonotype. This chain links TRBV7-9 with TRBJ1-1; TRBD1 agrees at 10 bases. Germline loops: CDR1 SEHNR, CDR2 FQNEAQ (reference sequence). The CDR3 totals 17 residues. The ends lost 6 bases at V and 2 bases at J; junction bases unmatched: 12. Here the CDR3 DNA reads TGTGCCAGCAGACCTAGGGACAGGGGTCTCGGAAACACTGAAGCTTTCTTT. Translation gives CASRPRDRGLGNTEAFF.

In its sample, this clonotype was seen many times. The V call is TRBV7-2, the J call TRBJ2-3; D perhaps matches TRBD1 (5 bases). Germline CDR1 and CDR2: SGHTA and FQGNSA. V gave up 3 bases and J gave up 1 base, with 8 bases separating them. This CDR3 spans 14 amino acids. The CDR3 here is CASSLGLGTDTQYF. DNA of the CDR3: TGTGCCAGCAGCTTGGGGCTAGGCACAGATACGCAGTATTTT.

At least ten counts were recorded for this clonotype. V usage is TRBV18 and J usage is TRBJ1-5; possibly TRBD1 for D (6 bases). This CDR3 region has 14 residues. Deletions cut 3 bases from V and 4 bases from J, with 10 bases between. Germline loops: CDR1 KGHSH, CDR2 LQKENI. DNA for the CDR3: TGTGCCAGCTCACCCCAACAGGGAAATCAGCCCCAGCATTTT. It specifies CASSPQQGNQPQHF.

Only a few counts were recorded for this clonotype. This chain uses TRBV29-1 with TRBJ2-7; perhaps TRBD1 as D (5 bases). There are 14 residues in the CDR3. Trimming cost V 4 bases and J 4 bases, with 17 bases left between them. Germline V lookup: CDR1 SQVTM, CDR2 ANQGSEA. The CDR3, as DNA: TGCAGCGTTGGCCCCCCAGGGTCGGGTTACGAGCAGTACTTC. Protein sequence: CSVGPPGSGYEQYF.

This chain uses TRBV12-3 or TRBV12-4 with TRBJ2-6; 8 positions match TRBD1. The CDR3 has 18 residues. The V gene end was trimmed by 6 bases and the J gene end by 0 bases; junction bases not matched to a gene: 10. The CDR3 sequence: CASSHRTGYGSGANVLTF. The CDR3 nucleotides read TGTGCCAGCAGCCACCGGACAGGGTACGGCTCTGGGGCCAACGTCCTGACTTTC.

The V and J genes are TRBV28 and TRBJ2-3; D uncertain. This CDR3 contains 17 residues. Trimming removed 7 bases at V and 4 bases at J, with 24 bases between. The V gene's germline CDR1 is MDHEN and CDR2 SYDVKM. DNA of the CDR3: TGTGCCAGCACCCAATCGCCGACTGGAAAGGTCCCAGATACGCAGTATTTT. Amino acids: CASTQSPTGKVPDTQYF.

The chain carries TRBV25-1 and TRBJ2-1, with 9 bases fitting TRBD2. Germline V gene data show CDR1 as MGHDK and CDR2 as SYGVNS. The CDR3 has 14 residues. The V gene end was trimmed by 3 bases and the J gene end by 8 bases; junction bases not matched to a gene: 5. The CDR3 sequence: CASSDAGGTDEQFF. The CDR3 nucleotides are TGTGCCAGCAGTGATGCGGGAGGGACCGATGAGCAGTTCTTC.

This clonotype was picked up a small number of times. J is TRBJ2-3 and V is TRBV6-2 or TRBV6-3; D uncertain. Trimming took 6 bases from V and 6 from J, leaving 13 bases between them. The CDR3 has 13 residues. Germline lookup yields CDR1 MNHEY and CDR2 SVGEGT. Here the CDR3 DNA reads TGTGCCAGCAGGACCCCCGTGGGGGATACGCAGTATTTT. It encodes CASRTPVGDTQYF.

The CDR3 DNA follows: TGTGCCAGCAGGCCTGGGTCAGCCGGGCCCAATTCACCCCTCCACTTT. Amino acids: CASRPGSAGPNSPLHF. V is TRBV12-3 or TRBV12-4 and J is TRBJ1-6; no definite D call. Trimming took off 6 bases at V and 7 bases at J, with 19 bases between the two ends. The CDR3 covers 16 residues.

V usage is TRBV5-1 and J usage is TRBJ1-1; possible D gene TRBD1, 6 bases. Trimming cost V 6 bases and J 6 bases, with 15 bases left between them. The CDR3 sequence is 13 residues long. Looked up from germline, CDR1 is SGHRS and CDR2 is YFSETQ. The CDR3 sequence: CASTNGGQSEAFF. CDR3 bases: TGCGCCAGCACCAACGGGGGGCAGTCTGAAGCTTTCTTT.

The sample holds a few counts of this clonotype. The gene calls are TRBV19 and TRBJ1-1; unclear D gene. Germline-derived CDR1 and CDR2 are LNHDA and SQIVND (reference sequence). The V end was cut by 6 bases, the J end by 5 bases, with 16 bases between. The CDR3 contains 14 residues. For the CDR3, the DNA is TGTGCCAGTAGACCTATCCCCGGAGGGACTGAAGCTTTCTTT. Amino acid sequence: CASRPIPGGTEAFF. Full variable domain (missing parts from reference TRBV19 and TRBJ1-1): DGGITQSPKYLFRKEGQNVTLSCEQNLNHDAMYWYRQDPGQGLRLIYYSQIVNDFQKGDIAEGYSVSREKKESFPLTVTSAQKNPTAFYLCASRPIPGGTEAFFGQGTRLTVV.

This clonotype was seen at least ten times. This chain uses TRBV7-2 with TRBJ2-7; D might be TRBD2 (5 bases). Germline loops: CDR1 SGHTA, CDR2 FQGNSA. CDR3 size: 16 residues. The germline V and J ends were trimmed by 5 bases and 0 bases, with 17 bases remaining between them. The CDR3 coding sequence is TGTGCCAGCAGCCCCGAGTGGGTGGGGAGCTCCTACGAGCAGTACTTC. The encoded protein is CASSPEWVGSSYEQYF.

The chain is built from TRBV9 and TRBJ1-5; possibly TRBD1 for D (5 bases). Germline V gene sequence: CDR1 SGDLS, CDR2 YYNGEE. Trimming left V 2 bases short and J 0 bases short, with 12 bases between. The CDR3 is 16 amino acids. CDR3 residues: CASSVGGTLSNQPQHF. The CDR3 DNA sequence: TGTGCCAGCAGCGTGGGGGGGACTCTTAGCAATCAGCCCCAGCATTTT.

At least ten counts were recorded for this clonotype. CDR3 coding DNA: TGTGCCAGCAGCTTAGATAGCGGGGGATCCTACAATGAGCAGTTCTTC. Translated, it gives CASSLDSGGSYNEQFF. The J gene is TRBJ2-1, the V gene TRBV7-2; the match to TRBD2 covers 9 bases. The ends lost 1 base at V and 1 base at J; junction bases unmatched: 2. Germline V gene sequence: CDR1 SGHTA, CDR2 FQGNSA. The CDR3 has 16 residues.

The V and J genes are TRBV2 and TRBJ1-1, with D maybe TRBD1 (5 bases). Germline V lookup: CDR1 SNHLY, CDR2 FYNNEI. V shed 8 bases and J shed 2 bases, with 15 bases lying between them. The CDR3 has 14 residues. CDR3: CASGRRGLNTEAFF. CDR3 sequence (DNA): TGTGCCAGCGGACGGAGGGGACTCAACACTGAAGCTTTCTTT.

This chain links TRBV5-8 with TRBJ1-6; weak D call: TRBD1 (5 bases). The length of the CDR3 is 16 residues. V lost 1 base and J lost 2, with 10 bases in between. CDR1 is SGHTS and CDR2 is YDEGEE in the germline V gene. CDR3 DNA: TGTGCCAGCAGCTTGTTTGAGGGGACCTATAATTCACCCCTCCACTTT. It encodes CASSLFEGTYNSPLHF.

In DNA form, the CDR3 reads TGTGCCAGCAGCTTAATTCCGACAGCCATAACCGGGGAGCTGTTTTTT. It codes for CASSLIPTAITGELFF. This chain links TRBV7-2 with TRBJ2-2; tentative D call: TRBD1 (5 bases). The V and J ends lost 2 bases and 5 bases respectively, with 15 bases between them. The CDR3 is made up of 16 amino acids. Germline lookup yields CDR1 SGHTA and CDR2 FQGNSA.

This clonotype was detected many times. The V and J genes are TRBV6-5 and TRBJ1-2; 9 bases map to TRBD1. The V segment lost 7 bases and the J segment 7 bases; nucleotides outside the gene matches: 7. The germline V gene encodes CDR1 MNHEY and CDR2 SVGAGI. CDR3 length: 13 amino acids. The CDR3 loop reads CASNDRGRFGYTF. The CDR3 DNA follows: TGTGCCAGCAATGACAGGGGGAGGTTTGGCTACACCTTC.

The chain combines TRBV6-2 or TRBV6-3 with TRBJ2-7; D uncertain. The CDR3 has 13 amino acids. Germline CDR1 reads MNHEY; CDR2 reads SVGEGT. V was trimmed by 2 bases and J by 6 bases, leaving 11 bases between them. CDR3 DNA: TGTGCCAGCAGTTACCCCAATATCGGCGAGCAGTACTTC. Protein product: CASSYPNIGEQYF.

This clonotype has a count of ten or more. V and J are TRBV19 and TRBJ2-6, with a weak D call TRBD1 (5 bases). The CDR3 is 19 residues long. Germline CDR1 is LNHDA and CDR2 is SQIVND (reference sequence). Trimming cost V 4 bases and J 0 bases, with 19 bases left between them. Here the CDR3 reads CASSSLWGSFLSGANVLTF. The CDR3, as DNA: TGTGCCAGTAGTAGTCTTTGGGGCAGCTTCCTCTCTGGGGCCAACGTCCTGACTTTC.